This TCR beta chain was documented in a study of cytomegalovirus exposure and HLA in healthy donors. The CDR3 loop spans 14 amino acids. The germline V and J ends were trimmed by 0 bases and 1 base, with 6 bases remaining between them. The germline CDR1 and CDR2 sequences are MNHEY and SVGAGI. Libraries were prepared by immunoSEQ multiplex PCR; TCRdb keeps only in-frame clonotypes and omits some of them. The data contain 100,000 to 150,000 clones, 94% of them singletons. The source material was PBMCs. This chain joins TRBV6-5 and TRBJ2-5; D gene unclear. The source is a woman aged 18-29 years in good health and CMV-seronegative. The CDR3 protein is CASSYSASQETQYF. DNA for the CDR3: TGTGCCAGCAGTTACTCGGCTTCCCAAGAGACCCAGTACTTC.